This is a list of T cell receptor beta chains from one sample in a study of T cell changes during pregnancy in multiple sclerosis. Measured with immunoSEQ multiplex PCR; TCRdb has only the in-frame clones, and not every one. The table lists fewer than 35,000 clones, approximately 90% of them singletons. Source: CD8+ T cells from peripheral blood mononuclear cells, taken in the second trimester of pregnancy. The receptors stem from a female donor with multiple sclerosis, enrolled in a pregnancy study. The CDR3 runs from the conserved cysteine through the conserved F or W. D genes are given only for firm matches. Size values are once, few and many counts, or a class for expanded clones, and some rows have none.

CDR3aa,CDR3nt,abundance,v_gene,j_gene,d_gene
CAIRQTSGRLNEQFF,TGTGCCATCAGACAGACTAGCGGGAGACTAAATGAGCAGTTCTTC,.,TRBV10-3,TRBJ2-1,TRBD2
CASSLSPRTSGYEQYF,TGTGCCAGCAGTTTATCCCCTCGGACTAGCGGGTACGAGCAGTACTTC,few,TRBV27,TRBJ2-7,TRBD2
CASRPDYGYTF,TGTGCCAGCAGGCCAGACTATGGCTACACCTTC,medium-sized,TRBV6-1,TRBJ1-2,.
CASSPATGQGLSIPYYSGANVLTF,TGCGCCAGCAGCCCCGCCACCGGGCAGGGCCTCTCTATCCCTTACTACTCTGGGGCCAACGTCCTGACTTTC,.,TRBV5-1,TRBJ2-6,.
CAGSQDISENYEQYF,TGCGCCGGCAGCCAAGATATATCGGAGAACTACGAGCAGTACTTC,.,TRBV4-3,TRBJ2-7,.
CASSRSSGRWYNEQFF,TGTGCCAGCAGCCGGTCTAGCGGGAGGTGGTACAATGAGCAGTTCTTC,.,TRBV11-2,TRBJ2-1,TRBD2
CSVVGTRTEAFF,TGCAGCGTTGTAGGGACTCGCACTGAAGCTTTCTTT,.,TRBV29-1,TRBJ1-1,.
CASSVWGAGNTIYF,TGTGCCAGCAGCGTATGGGGGGCTGGAAACACCATATATTTT,.,TRBV9,TRBJ1-3,.
CASRLTPQNTEAFF,TGTGCCAGCAGACTCACGCCCCAGAACACTGAAGCTTTCTTT,.,TRBV6-6,TRBJ1-1,.
CASSQEEGALYEQYF,TGTGCCAGCAGCCAAGAAGAGGGGGCGCTTTACGAGCAGTACTTC,.,TRBV14,TRBJ2-7,TRBD1
CSVEDPTGGIYEQYF,TGCAGCGTTGAAGACCCGACAGGGGGGATCTACGAGCAGTACTTC,.,TRBV29-1,TRBJ2-7,TRBD1
CASSLLAGGQDTQYF,TGTGCCAGCAGCTTACTCGCGGGAGGACAAGATACGCAGTATTTT,.,TRBV11-2,TRBJ2-3,TRBD2
CSVEPPGQVLYGYTF,TGCAGCGTTGAACCCCCCGGACAGGTCCTTTATGGCTACACCTTC,.,TRBV29-1,TRBJ1-2,TRBD1